This T cell receptor beta chain emerged from a study of blood T cell repertoires in COVID-19. On the study more broadly: Acute and convalescent COVID-19 specimens originated in the United States, Italy and Spain. PBMCs, B-cell-depleted T cells, or T cells were the source of the cDNA or gDNA that made up the material.

V shed 5 bases, J shed 0 bases, and the junction held 10 bases outside the gene matches. CDR3 size: 17 residues. The germline gives CDR1 SGHTA, CDR2 FQGNSA. Per the authors' pipeline: It was from reference gene primer amplification that nucleated cell counts were estimated. The method was immunoSEQ multiplex PCR; TCRdb's version includes in-frame clones alone and lacks a portion of them. That table is the source of V, J and clone size, and D and trimming were worked out from the DNA. The sample contains over 65,000 clones, 60% to 80% of which appear only once. This clonotype was sampled from a man aged 55 to 70 with COVID-19, enrolled during active disease. Sequencing was carried out using peripheral blood. This sequence joins TRBV7-2 and TRBJ2-1; 7 nucleotides agree with TRBD2. The DNA of the CDR3 is TGTGCCAGCAGCGGGTACGGGGGGTCAAGCTCCTACAATGAGCAGTTCTTC. Protein: CASSGYGGSSSYNEQFF.